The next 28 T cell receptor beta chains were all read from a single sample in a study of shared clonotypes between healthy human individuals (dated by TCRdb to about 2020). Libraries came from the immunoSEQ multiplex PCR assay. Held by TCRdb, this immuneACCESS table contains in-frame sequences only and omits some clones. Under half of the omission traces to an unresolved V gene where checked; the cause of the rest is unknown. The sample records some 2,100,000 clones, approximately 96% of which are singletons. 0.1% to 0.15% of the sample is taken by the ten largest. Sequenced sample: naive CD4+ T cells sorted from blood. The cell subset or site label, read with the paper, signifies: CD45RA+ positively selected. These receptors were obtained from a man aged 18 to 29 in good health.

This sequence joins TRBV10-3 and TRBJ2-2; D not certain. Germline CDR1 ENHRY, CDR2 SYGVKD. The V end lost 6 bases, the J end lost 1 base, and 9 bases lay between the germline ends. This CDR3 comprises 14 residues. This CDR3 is CAISPGGNTGELFF. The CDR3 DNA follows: TGTGCCATCAGCCCCGGCGGGAACACCGGGGAGCTGTTTTTT.

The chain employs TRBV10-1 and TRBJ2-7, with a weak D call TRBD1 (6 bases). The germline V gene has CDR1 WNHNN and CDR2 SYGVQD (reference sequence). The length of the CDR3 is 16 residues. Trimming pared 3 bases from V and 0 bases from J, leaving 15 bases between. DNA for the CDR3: TGCGCCAGCAGTGAAGGGACAAGGGCTAGCTCCTACGAGCAGTACTTC. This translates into CASSEGTRASSYEQYF.

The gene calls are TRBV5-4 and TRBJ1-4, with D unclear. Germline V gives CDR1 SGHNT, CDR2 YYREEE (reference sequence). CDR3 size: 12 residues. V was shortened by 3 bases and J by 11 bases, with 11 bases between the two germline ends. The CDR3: CASSSRGRKLFF. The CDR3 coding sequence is TGTGCCAGCAGCTCCCGAGGGCGTAAACTGTTTTTT.

CDR3 sequence: CASSLQGTQYF. The CDR3 DNA reads as TGTGCCAGCAGCTTACAGGGTACGCAGTATTTT. This chain connects TRBV11-2 to TRBJ2-3; D perhaps matches TRBD1 (5 bases). Trimming left V 2 bases short and J 8 bases short, with 5 bases between. This CDR3 is 11 amino acids long. The germline CDR1 and CDR2 sequences are SGHAT and FQNNGV.

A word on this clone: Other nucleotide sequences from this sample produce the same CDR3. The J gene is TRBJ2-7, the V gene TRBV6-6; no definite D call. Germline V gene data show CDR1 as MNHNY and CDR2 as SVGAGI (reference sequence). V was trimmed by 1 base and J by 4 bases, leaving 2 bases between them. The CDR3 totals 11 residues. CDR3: CASSYLYEQYF. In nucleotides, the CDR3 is TGTGCCAGCAGTTACTTATACGAGCAGTACTTC.

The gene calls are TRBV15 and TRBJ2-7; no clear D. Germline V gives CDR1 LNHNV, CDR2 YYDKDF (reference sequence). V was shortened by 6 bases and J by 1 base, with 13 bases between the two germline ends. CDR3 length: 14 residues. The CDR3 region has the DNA TGTGCCACCAGGGTAGGCAAATCGTCCTACGAGCAGTACTTC. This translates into CATRVGKSSYEQYF.

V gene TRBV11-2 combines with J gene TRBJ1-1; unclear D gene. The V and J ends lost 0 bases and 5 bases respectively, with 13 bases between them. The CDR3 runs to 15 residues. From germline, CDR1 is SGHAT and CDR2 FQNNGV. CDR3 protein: CASSLESGLRTEAFF. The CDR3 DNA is TGTGCCAGCAGCTTAGAGTCGGGGTTGAGGACTGAAGCTTTCTTT.

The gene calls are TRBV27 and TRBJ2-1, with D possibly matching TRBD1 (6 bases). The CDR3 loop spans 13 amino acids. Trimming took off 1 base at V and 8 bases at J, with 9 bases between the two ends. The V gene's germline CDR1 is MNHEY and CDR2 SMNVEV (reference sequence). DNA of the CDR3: TGTGCCAGCAGTTTATTAAACAGGGATGAGCAGTTCTTC. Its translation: CASSLLNRDEQFF.

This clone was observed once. As DNA, the CDR3 is TGTGCCAGCAGCCTCGAGCCCCACGAGCAGTACTTC. This sequence encodes CASSLEPHEQYF. The V gene is TRBV7-2, the J gene TRBJ2-7; no firm D call. V lost 5 bases to trimming and J lost 5 bases, with 10 bases between them. Per the germline V gene, CDR1 is SGHTA and CDR2 is FQGNSA. The CDR3 contains 12 residues.

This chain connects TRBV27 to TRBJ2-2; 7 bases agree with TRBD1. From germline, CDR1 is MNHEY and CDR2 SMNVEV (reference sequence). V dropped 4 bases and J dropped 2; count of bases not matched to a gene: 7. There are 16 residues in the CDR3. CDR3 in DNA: TGTGCCAGCAGTTCGGACAGGACCCCTAACACCGGGGAGCTGTTTTTT. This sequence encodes CASSSDRTPNTGELFF.

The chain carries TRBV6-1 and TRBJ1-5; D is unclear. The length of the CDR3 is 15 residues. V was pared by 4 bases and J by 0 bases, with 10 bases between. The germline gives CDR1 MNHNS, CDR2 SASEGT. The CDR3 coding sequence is TGTGCCAGCAGTGGAGACATTTATAGCAATCAGCCCCAGCATTTT. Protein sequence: CASSGDIYSNQPQHF.

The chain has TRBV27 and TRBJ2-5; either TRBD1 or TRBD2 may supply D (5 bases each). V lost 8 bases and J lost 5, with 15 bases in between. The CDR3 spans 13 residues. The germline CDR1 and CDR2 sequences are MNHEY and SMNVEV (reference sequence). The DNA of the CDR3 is TGTGCCAGCTCCCCTTGGGGGATGGAGACCCAGTACTTC. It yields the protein CASSPWGMETQYF.

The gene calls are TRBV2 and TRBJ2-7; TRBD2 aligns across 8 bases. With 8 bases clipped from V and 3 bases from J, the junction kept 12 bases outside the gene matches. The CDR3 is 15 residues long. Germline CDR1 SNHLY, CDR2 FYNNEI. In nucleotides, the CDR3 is TGTGCCAGCGCGCAGGGCCGGACTAGCAGCTACGAGCAGTACTTC. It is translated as CASAQGRTSSYEQYF.

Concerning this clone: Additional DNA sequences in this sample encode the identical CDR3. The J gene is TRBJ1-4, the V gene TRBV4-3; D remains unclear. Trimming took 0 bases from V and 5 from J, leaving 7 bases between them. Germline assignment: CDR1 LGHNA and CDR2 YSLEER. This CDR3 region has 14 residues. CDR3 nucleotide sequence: TGCGCCAGCAGCCAAGACAGAGGAAATGAAAAACTGTTTTTT. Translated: CASSQDRGNEKLFF.

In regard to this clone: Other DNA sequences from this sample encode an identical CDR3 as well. The CDR3 DNA reads TGTGCCAGTAGTATACAAGGAGGGAAAGAGACCCAGTACTTC. As protein: CASSIQGGKETQYF. This chain links TRBV19 with TRBJ2-5, with D maybe TRBD2 (6 bases). Germline CDR1 is LNHDA and CDR2 is SQIVND (reference sequence). Trimming shortened V by 2 bases and J by 3 bases, and 10 bases separated the two germline ends. The CDR3 is made up of 14 amino acids.

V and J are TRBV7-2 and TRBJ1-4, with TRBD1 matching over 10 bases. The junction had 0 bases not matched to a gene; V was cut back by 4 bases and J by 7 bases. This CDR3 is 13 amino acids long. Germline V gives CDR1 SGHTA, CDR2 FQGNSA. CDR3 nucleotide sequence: TGTGCCAGCAGCTGGACAGGGGGTGAAAAACTGTTTTTT. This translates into CASSWTGGEKLFF.

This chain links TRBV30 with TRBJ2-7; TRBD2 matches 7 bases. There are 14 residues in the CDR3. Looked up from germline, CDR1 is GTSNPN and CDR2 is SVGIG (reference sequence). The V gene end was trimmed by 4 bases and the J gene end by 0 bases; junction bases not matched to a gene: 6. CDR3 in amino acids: CAWNLGRASYEQYF. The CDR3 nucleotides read TGTGCCTGGAACCTTGGGAGGGCCTCCTACGAGCAGTACTTC. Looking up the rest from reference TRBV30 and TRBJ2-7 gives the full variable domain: SQTIHQWPATLVQPVGSPLSLECTVEGTSNPNLYWYRQAAGRGLQLLFYSVGIGQISSEVPQNLSASRPQDRQFILSSKKLLLSDSGFYLCAWNLGRASYEQYFGPGTRLTVT.

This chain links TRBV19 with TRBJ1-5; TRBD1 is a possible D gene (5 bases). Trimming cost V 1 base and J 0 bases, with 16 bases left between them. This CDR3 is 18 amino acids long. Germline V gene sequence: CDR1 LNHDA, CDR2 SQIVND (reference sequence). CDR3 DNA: TGTGCCAGTAGTATAGCGGGGACGGATGTTTATAGCAATCAGCCCCAGCATTTT. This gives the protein CASSIAGTDVYSNQPQHF.

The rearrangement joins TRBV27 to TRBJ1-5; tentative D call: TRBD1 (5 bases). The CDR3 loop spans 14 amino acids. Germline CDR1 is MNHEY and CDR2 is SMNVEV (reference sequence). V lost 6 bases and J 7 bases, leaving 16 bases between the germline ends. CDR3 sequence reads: CASSPGGGRQPQHF. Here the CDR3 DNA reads TGTGCCAGCAGCCCTGGGGGAGGTAGACAGCCCCAGCATTTT.

CDR3 sequence: CASSPPTGIEQYF. The CDR3 region has the DNA TGTGCCAGCTCACCGCCGACAGGGATCGAGCAGTACTTC. V gene TRBV18 combines with J gene TRBJ2-7; TRBD1 agrees at 7 bases. The CDR3 covers 13 residues. The junction had 5 bases not matched to a gene; V was cut back by 3 bases and J by 6 bases. Germline V gives CDR1 KGHSH, CDR2 LQKENI.

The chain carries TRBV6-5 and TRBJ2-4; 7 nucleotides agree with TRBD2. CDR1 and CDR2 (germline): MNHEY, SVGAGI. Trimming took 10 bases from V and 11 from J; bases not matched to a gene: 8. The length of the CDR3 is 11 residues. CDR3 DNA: TGTGCCAAAACTGCGGGGGAAGTTCAGTACTTC. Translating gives CAKTAGEVQYF.

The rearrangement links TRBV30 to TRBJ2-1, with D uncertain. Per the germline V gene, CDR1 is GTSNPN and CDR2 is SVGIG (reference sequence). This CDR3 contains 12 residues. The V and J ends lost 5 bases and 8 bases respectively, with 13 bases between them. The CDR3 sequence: CAWGRSRYEQFF. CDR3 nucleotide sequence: TGTGCCTGGGGTAGGTCAAGGTATGAGCAGTTCTTC.

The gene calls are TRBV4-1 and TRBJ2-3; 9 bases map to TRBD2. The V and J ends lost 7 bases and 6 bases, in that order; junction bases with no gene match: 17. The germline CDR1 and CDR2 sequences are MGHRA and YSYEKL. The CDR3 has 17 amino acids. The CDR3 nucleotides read TGCGCCAGCACCCCGTTGAGCGGGGGGCTCAGGAGGGATACGCAGTATTTT. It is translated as CASTPLSGGLRRDTQYF.

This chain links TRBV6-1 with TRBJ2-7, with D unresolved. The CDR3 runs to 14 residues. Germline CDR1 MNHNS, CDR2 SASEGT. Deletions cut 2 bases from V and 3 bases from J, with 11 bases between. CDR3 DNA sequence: TGTGCCAGCAGTGAATATTCCGGCGTCTACGAGCAGTACTTC. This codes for CASSEYSGVYEQYF.

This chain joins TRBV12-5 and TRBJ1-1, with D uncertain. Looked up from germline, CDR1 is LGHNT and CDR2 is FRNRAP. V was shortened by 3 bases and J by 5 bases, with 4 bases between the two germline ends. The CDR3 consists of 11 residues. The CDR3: CASGFRTEAFF. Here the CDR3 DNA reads TGTGCTAGTGGTTTCAGGACTGAAGCTTTCTTT.

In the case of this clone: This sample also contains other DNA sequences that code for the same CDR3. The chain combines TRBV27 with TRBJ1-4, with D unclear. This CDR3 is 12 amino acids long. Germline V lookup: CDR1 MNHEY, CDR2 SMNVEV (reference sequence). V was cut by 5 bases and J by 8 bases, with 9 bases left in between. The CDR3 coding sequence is TGTGCCAGCAGTCTACTAGGGGAAAAACTGTTTTTT. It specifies CASSLLGEKLFF.

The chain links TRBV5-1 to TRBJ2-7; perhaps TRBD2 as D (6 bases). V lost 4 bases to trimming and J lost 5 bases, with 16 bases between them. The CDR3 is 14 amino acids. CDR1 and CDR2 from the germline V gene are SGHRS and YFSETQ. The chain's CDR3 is CASSPRAGGHEQYF. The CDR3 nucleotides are TGCGCCAGCAGCCCCAGAGCGGGTGGACACGAGCAGTACTTC.

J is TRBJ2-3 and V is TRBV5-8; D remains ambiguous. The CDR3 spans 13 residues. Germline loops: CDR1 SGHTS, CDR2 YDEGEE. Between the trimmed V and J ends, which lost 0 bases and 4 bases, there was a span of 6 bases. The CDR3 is CASSLGRADTQYF. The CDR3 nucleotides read TGTGCCAGCAGCTTGGGAAGGGCAGATACGCAGTATTTT. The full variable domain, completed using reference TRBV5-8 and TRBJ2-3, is EAGVTQSPTHLIKTRGQQATLRCSPISGHTSVYWYQQALGLGLQFLLWYDEGEERNRGNFPPRFSGRQFPNYSSELNVNALELEDSALYLCASSLGRADTQYFGPGTRLTVL.